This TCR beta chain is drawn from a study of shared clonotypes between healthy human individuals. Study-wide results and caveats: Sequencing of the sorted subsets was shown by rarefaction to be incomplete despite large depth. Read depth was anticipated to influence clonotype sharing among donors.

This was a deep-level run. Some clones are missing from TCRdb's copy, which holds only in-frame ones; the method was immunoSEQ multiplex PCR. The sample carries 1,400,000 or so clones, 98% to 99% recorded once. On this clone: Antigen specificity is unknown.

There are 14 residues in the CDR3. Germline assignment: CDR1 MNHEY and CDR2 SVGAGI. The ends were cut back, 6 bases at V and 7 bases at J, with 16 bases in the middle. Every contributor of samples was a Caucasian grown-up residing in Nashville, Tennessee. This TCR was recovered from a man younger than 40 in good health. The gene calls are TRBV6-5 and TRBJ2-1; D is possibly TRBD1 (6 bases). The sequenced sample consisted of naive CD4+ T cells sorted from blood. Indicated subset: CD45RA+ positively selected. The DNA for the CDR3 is TGTGCCAGCAGAAAGGCAGGGGCTAGGAATGAGCAGTTCTTC. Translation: CASRKAGARNEQFF.